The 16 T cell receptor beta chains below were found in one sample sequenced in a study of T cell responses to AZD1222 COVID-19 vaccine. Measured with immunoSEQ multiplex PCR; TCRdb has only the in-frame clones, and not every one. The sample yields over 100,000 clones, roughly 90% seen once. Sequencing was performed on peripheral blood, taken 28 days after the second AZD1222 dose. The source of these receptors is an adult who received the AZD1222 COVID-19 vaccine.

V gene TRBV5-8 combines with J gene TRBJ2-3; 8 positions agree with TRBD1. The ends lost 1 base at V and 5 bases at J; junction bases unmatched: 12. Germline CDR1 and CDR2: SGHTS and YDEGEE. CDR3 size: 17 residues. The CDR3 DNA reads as TGTGCCAGCAGCTTGTTCAAAACAGGGGGTTTATTAGATACGCAGTATTTT. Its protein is CASSLFKTGGLLDTQYF.

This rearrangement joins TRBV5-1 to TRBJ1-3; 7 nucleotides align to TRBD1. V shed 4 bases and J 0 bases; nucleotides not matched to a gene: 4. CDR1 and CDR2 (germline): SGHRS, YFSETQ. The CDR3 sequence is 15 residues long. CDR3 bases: TGCGCCAGCAGCCCAGGGACAGTCTCTGGAAACACCATATATTTT. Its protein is CASSPGTVSGNTIYF. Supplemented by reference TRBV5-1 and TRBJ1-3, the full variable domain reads KAGVTQTPRYLIKTRGQQVTLSCSPISGHRSVSWYQQTPGQGLQFLFEYFSETQRNKGNFPGRFSGRQFSNSRSEMNVSTLELGDSALYLCASSPGTVSGNTIYFGEGSWLTVV.

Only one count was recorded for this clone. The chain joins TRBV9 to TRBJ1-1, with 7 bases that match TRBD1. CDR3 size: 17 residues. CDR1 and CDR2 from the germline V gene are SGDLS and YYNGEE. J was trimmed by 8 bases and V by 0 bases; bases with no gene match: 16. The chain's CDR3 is CASSVGLMDRPWGEAFF. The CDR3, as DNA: TGTGCCAGCAGCGTAGGTCTAATGGACAGGCCCTGGGGGGAAGCTTTCTTT.

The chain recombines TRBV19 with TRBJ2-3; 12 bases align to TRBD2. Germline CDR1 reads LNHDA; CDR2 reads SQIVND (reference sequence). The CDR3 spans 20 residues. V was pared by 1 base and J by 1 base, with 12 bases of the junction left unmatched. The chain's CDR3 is CASSIAGLAGTTTGTDTQYF. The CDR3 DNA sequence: TGTGCCAGTAGTATAGCAGGACTAGCGGGAACAACTACAGGCACAGATACGCAGTATTTT.

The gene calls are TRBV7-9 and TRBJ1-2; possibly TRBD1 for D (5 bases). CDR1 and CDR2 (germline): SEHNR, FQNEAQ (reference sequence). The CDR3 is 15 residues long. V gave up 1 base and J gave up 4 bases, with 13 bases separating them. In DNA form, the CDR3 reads TGTGCCAGCAGCTTAGATCCAGGGTCTGTCTATGGCTACACCTTC. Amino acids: CASSLDPGSVYGYTF.

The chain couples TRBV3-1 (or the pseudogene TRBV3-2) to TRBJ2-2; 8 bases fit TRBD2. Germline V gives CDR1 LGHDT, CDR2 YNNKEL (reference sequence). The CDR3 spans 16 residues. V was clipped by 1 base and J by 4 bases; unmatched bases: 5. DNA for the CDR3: TGTGCCAGCAGCCAAGTAAACGGGAGGGGCACCGGGGAGCTGTTTTTT. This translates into CASSQVNGRGTGELFF.

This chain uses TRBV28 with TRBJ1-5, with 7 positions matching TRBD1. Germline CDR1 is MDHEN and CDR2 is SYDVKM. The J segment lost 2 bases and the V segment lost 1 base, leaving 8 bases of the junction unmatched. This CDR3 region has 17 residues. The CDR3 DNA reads TGTGCCAGCAGTTTATTAGGGTCCGGGACAGGCAATCAGCCCCAGCATTTT. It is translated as CASSLLGSGTGNQPQHF.

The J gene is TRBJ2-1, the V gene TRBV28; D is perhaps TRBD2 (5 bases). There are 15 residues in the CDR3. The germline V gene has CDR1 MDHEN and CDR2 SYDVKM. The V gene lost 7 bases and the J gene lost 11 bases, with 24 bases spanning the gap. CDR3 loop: CASTKHGLVRMKQFF. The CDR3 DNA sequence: TGTGCCAGCACCAAACACGGACTGGTCAGAATGAAGCAGTTCTTC.

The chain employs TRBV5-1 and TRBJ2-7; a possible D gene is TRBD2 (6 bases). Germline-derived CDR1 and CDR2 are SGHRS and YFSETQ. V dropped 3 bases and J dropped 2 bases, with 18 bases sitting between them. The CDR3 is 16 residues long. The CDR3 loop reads CASSSMGLNPPYEQYF. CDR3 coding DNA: TGCGCCAGCAGCTCCATGGGACTTAACCCGCCCTACGAGCAGTACTTC.

The CDR3 coding sequence is TGTGCCAGCTCACCCATTTCTTCGGGGCGTAGGTCCTACGAGCAGTACTTC. This encodes CASSPISSGRRSYEQYF. J is TRBJ2-7 and V is TRBV18; D might be TRBD1 or TRBD2, each matching 5 bases. CDR3 size: 17 residues. V lost 3 bases to trimming and J lost 1 base, with 19 bases between them. CDR1 and CDR2 from the germline V gene are KGHSH and LQKENI.

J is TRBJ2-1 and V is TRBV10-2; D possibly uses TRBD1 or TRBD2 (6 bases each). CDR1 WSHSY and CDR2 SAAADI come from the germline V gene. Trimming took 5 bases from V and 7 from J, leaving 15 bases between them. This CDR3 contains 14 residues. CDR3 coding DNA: TGCGCCAGCAGTTGGACTAAACAGGGAAATGAGCAGTTCTTC. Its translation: CASSWTKQGNEQFF.

The CDR3 DNA reads as TGTGCCAGCAGCTTAGCGGCAAGCCAGAGGTCCTACGAGCAGTACTTC. Encoded protein: CASSLAASQRSYEQYF. J is TRBJ2-7 and V is TRBV7-2; D is undetermined. Germline CDR1 and CDR2: SGHTA and FQGNSA. The CDR3 extends over 16 amino acids. V was clipped by 0 bases and J by 1 base, with 13 bases between them.

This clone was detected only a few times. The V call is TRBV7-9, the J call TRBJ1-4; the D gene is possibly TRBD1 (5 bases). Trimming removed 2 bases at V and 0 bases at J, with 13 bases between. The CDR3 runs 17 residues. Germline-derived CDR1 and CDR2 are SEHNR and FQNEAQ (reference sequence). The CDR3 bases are TGTGCCAGCAGCTTAACCAGGGTCGATCCAACTAATGAAAAACTGTTTTTT. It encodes CASSLTRVDPTNEKLFF.

The CDR3 DNA reads as TGCGCCAGCAGTGGCCAGCCCCAGCATTTT. It specifies CASSGQPQHF. This chain uses TRBV10-1 with TRBJ1-5; no firm D call. There are 10 residues in the CDR3. Between the trimmed V and J ends, which lost 4 bases and 7 bases, there was a span of 2 bases. The V gene's germline CDR1 is WNHNN and CDR2 SYGVQD (reference sequence).

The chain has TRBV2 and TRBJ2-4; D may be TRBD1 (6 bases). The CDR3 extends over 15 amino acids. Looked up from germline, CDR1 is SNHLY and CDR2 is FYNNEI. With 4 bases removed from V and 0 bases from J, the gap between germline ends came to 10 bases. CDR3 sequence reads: CASSVQGLAKNIQYF. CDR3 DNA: TGTGCCAGCAGTGTCCAGGGGCTAGCCAAAAACATTCAGTACTTC.

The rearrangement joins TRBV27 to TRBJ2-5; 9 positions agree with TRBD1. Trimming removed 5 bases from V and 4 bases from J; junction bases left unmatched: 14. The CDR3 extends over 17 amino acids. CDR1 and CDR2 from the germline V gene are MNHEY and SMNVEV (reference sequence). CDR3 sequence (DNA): TGTGCCAGCAGTACCTACGTTGGACAGGGGCGTGGAGAGACCCAGTACTTC. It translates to CASSTYVGQGRGETQYF.